This record concerns one T cell receptor beta chain sequence. Germline V CDR1 and CDR2: SGHDN, FVKESK. V trimming: 3 bases; J trimming: 5 bases; junction bases outside the gene matches: 14. This CDR3 contains 20 residues. These data belong to a study of T cell changes during pregnancy in multiple sclerosis. TCRdb's table, derived via immunoSEQ multiplex PCR, lists solely in-frame clones and lacks some. In the table there are 17,000 or so clones, roughly 84% of which are singletons. This TCR was recovered from a female donor in good health, enrolled as a control in a pregnancy study. The J gene is TRBJ2-2, the V gene TRBV14; 14 positions agree with TRBD2. This sample comprised CD8+ T cells from peripheral blood mononuclear cells, obtained in the third trimester of pregnancy. CDR3 residues: CASSHRTGTSGSLVTGELFF. DNA of the CDR3: TGTGCCAGCAGCCACCGGACCGGGACTAGCGGGAGTTTAGTTACCGGGGAGCTGTTTTTT.